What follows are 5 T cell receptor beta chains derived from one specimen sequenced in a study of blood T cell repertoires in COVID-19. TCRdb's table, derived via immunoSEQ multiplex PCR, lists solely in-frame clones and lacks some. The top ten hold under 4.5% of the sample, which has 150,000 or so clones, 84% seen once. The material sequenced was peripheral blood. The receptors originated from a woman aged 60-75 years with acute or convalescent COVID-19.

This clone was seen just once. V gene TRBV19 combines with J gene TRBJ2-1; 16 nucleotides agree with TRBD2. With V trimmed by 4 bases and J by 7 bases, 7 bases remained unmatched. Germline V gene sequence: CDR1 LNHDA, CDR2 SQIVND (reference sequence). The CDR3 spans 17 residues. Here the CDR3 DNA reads TGTGCCAGTAGTAAGCCCCGGGGACTAGCGGGGGGGAATGAGCAGTTCTTC. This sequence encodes CASSKPRGLAGGNEQFF.

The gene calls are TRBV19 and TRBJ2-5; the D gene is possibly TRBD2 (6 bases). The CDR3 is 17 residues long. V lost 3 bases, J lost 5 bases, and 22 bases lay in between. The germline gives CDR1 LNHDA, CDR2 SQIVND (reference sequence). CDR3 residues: CASSIFFLRDRGETQYF. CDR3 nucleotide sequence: TGTGCCAGTAGTATTTTTTTCCTCCGGGATCGGGGGGAGACCCAGTACTTC.

CDR3 bases: TGCGCCAGCAGCTTGAGGTCGGGACAGGGCGGCACCGGGGAGCTGTTTTTT. Encoded protein: CASSLRSGQGGTGELFF. The chain has TRBV5-1 and TRBJ2-2; 9 nucleotides match TRBD1. CDR1 is SGHRS and CDR2 is YFSETQ in the germline V gene. CDR3 length equals 17 residues. The V segment lost 1 base and the J segment 4 bases; nucleotides outside the gene matches: 8.

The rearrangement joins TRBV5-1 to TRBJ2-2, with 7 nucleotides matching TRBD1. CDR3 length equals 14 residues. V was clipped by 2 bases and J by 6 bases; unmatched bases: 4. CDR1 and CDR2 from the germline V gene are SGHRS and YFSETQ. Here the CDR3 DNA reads TGCGCCAGCAGCTTAAGGCAGGGGGCCGGGGAGCTGTTTTTT. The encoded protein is CASSLRQGAGELFF.

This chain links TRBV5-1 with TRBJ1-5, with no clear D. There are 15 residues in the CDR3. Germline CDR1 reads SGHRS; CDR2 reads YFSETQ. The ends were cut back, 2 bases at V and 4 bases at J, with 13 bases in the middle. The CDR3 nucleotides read TGCGCCAGCAGCTTATCGGAGCCCTCAAATCAGCCCCAGCATTTT. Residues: CASSLSEPSNQPQHF.